The clone carrying this T cell receptor beta chain appeared a few times. Its matching antigen is unknown. The data belong to a study of blood T cells in healthy people across ages. Germline CDR1 MGHDK, CDR2 SYGVNS. The CDR3 contains 15 residues. V was shortened by 7 bases and J by 0 bases, with 15 bases between the two germline ends. For the second PCR, which ran for about 6 to 12 cycles, a sample-barcoded 5' primer and a J-beta primer mix were used. One entry per CDR3 protein, called by TCRdb with MiXCR from the 5' RACE reads. This table has 270,000 or so distinct CDR3 sequences, around 30% appearing once. Donors gave about 9.3 milliliters of peripheral blood apiece. Regarding the study as a whole: A strong correlation between TCR beta diversity and naive T cell percentage was seen.

Sequencing was carried out using blood. The clonotype was recovered from a woman aged 70-85 years in good health. The rearrangement joins TRBV25-1 to TRBJ2-5; D is undetermined. CDR3: CASTTRDWYQETQYF. CDR3 sequence (DNA): TGTGCCAGCACCACAAGGGATTGGTACCAAGAGACCCAGTACTTC.